Listed below are T cell receptor beta chains from one sample, sequenced in a study of blood T cell repertoires in COVID-19. Assay: immunoSEQ multiplex PCR; the TCRdb copy retains only in-frame clones and omits some. The table lists around 150,000 clones, roughly 71% of them singletons. Sample: peripheral blood. The origin of the receptors is an elderly woman with acute or convalescent COVID-19. Each CDR3 is given with its conserved first and last residue. D genes are given only for firm matches. Where a row states a size, it is once, few, many or the class of an expanded clone; other rows omit it.

V: TRBV12-3/TRBV12-4; D: -; J: TRBJ1-1; size: -; CDR3: CASSRAGEGKAFF; DNA: TGTGCCAGCAGTAGGGCCGGTGAGGGAAAAGCTTTCTTT
V: TRBV7-3; D: -; J: TRBJ2-1; size: -; CDR3: CASSRTDGDNEQFF; DNA: TGTGCCAGCAGCCGCACGGACGGGGACAATGAGCAGTTCTTC
V: TRBV5-1; D: -; J: TRBJ1-2; size: few; CDR3: CASSLGASNYGYTF; DNA: TGCGCCAGCAGCTTGGGGGCCTCTAACTATGGCTACACCTTC
V: TRBV2; D: TRBD2; J: TRBJ2-1; size: many; CDR3: CASRARLADNEQFF; DNA: TGTGCCAGCAGGGCACGACTAGCGGACAATGAGCAGTTCTTC
V: TRBV19; D: -; J: TRBJ1-2; size: -; CDR3: CASSIGSVSYTF; DNA: TGTGCCAGTAGTATAGGTTCAGTGAGCTACACCTTC
V: TRBV6-5; D: TRBD1; J: TRBJ1-2; size: -; CDR3: CASSYYPTGGYGYTF; DNA: TGTGCCAGCAGTTACTACCCGACAGGGGGCTATGGCTACACCTTC
V: TRBV11-2; D: TRBD1; J: TRBJ1-2; size: few; CDR3: CASSLTGGYGYTF; DNA: TGTGCCAGCAGCTTAACAGGGGGCTATGGCTACACCTTC
V: TRBV29-1; D: -; J: TRBJ2-7; size: -; CDR3: CSATLTSSSYEQYF; DNA: TGCAGCGCCACCTTAACTAGTTCCTCCTACGAGCAGTACTTC
V: TRBV6-5; D: TRBD2; J: TRBJ2-7; size: -; CDR3: CASSSSGGITYEQYF; DNA: TGTGCCAGCAGCAGTAGCGGGGGGATCACCTACGAGCAGTACTTC
V: TRBV5-1; D: -; J: TRBJ2-1; size: -; CDR3: CASSLASGQDEQFF; DNA: TGCGCCAGCAGCTTGGCGAGCGGTCAGGATGAGCAGTTCTTC
V: TRBV4-1; D: TRBD2; J: TRBJ2-1; size: -; CDR3: CASSQERTSGSNEQFF; DNA: TGCGCCAGCAGCCAAGAGCGGACTAGCGGGAGCAATGAGCAGTTCTTC
V: TRBV19; D: -; J: TRBJ1-2; size: once; CDR3: CASSPGQGFSEGYTF; DNA: TGTGCCAGTAGTCCCGGCCAGGGGTTTTCTGAGGGCTACACCTTC
V: TRBV5-1; D: TRBD1; J: TRBJ2-7; size: -; CDR3: CASSSGQVSSYEQYF; DNA: TGCGCCAGCAGCTCCGGACAGGTCAGCTCCTACGAGCAGTACTTC
V: TRBV2; D: -; J: TRBJ1-5; size: -; CDR3: CASTEEGMGVQPQHF; DNA: TGTGCCAGCACTGAGGAGGGGATGGGGGTTCAGCCCCAGCATTTT
V: TRBV18; D: -; J: TRBJ2-7; size: -; CDR3: CASSPRHPYEQYF; DNA: TGTGCCAGCTCACCACGGCACCCCTACGAGCAGTACTTC
V: TRBV27; D: -; J: TRBJ1-5; size: -; CDR3: CASSPDKAGRPSFSNQPQHF; DNA: TGTGCCAGCAGCCCGGACAAGGCGGGGCGACCGAGTTTTAGCAATCAGCCCCAGCATTTT